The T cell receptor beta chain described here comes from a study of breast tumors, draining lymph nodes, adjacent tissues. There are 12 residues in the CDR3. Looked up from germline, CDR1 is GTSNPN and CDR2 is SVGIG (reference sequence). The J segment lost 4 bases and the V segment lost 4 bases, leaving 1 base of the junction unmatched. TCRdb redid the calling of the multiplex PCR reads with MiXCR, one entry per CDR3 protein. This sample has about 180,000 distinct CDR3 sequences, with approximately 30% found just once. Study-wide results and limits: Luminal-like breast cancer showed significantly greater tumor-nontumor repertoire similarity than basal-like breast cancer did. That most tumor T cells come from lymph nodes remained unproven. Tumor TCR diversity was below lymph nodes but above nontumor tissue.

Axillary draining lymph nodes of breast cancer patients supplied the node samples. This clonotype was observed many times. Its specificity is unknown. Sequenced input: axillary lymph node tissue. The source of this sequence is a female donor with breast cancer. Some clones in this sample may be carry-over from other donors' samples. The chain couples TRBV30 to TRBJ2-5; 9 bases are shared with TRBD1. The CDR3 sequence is CAWMGQGETQYF. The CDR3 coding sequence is TGTGCCTGGATGGGACAGGGAGAGACCCAGTACTTC.